The next 30 T cell receptor beta chains were all read from a single sample in a study of cytomegalovirus exposure and HLA in healthy donors. With 60 Vbeta and 13 Jbeta primers, the PCR was carried out. The method was immunoSEQ multiplex PCR; TCRdb's version includes in-frame clones alone and lacks a portion of them. The sample includes more than 85,000 clones, 75% to 80% of them seen just once. Material: PBMCs. The receptors here all came from a male donor in good health and CMV-seropositive.

Turning to this clone: Sequence at one end of the junction differs from germline and may be a read error. The chain carries TRBV6-5 and TRBJ2-7, with D maybe TRBD1 (5 bases). This CDR3 is 14 amino acids long. The germline V gene has CDR1 MNHEY and CDR2 SVGAGI. CDR3: CASRRLGPSDEQYF. The CDR3 DNA reads as TGTGCCAGCAGACGGCTGGGGCCCTCCGACGAGCAGTACTTC.

This clone was found once. The chain joins TRBV5-4 to TRBJ2-1; 9 bases are shared with TRBD1. Germline V lookup: CDR1 SGHNT, CDR2 YYREEE (reference sequence). With 5 bases clipped from V and 15 bases from J, the junction kept 15 bases outside the gene matches. The CDR3 length is 14 residues. In DNA form, the CDR3 reads TGTGCCAGCAGTCAAGCCGGGACAGGGCTAAATCCGTTCTTC. It encodes CASSQAGTGLNPFF.

This clone was found a few times. The chain joins TRBV7-9 to TRBJ1-1, with a tentative D call TRBD1 (6 bases). The germline CDR1 and CDR2 sequences are SEHNR and FQNEAQ (reference sequence). The CDR3 extends over 14 amino acids. V was cut by 3 bases and J by 0 bases, with 8 bases left in between. This CDR3 is CASSFQGLNTEAFF. For the CDR3, the DNA is TGTGCCAGCAGCTTCCAGGGGCTGAACACTGAAGCTTTCTTT. Full variable domain (missing parts from reference TRBV7-9 and TRBJ1-1): DTGVSQNPRHKITKRGQNVTFRCDPISEHNRLYWYRQTLGQGPEFLTYFQNEAQLEKSRLLSDRFSAERPKGSFSTLEIQRTEQGDSAMYLCASSFQGLNTEAFFGQGTRLTVV.

The chain uses TRBV10-3 and TRBJ2-1, with 14 bases fitting TRBD2. Trimming took 6 bases from V and 9 from J; bases not matched to a gene: 10. The CDR3 runs 16 residues. CDR1 is ENHRY and CDR2 is SYGVKD in the germline V gene. The CDR3 nucleotides are TGTGCCATCAGCGATACCGGGACTAGCGGGAGCTTTGAGCAGTTCTTC. Amino acids: CAISDTGTSGSFEQFF.

The V and J genes are TRBV29-1 and TRBJ2-7; D uncertain. The germline gives CDR1 SQVTM, CDR2 ANQGSEA. Between the trimmed V and J ends, which lost 4 bases and 7 bases, there was a span of 17 bases. The CDR3 covers 13 residues. CDR3 sequence: CSVVVDNLREQYF. Here the CDR3 DNA reads TGCAGCGTTGTCGTAGATAATCTGAGGGAGCAGTACTTC.

The chain joins TRBV4-3 to TRBJ2-5, with D perhaps TRBD2 (5 bases). The J call may be mistaken, given a closer DNA end match to TRBJ2-7. The length of the CDR3 is 13 residues. Germline-derived CDR1 and CDR2 are LGHNA and YSLEER. CDR3 in DNA: TGCGCCAGCAGCCAGCGGGTTTTTTACGAGCAGTACTTC. It is translated as CASSQRVFYEQYF.

The rearrangement uses TRBV6-5 and TRBJ2-7; D may be TRBD1 (6 bases). Germline CDR1 is MNHEY and CDR2 is SVGAGI. V lost 2 bases to trimming and J lost 3 bases, with 8 bases between them. This CDR3 spans 13 amino acids. The CDR3 nucleotides are TGTGCCAGCAGTTACACAGGGCTCTACGAGCAGTACTTC. Its protein is CASSYTGLYEQYF.

CDR3 in amino acids: CASSLSTSGSYEQFF. The CDR3 DNA reads as TGTGCCAGCTCACTTTCGACTAGCGGGAGTTATGAGCAGTTCTTC. The chain uses TRBV18 and TRBJ2-1, with TRBD2 identical over 12 bases. The V segment lost 4 bases and the J segment 8 bases; nucleotides outside the gene matches: 6. The CDR3 extends over 15 amino acids. Germline V gives CDR1 KGHSH, CDR2 LQKENI.

The chain is built from TRBV19 and TRBJ2-6; D is unclear. The V end was cut by 5 bases, the J end by 2 bases, with 19 bases between. This CDR3 region has 18 residues. The germline gives CDR1 LNHDA, CDR2 SQIVND (reference sequence). CDR3: CASSPYASAMAGANVLTF. Here the CDR3 DNA reads TGTGCCAGTAGTCCCTACGCGTCTGCAATGGCTGGGGCCAACGTCCTGACTTTC.

V gene TRBV28 combines with J gene TRBJ2-7, with 8 bases lining up with TRBD1. In germline, CDR1 is MDHEN, CDR2 SYDVKM. The CDR3 has 14 amino acids. V shed 7 bases, J shed 2 bases, and the junction held 7 bases outside the gene matches. The CDR3 here is CASILTGATYEQYF. CDR3 coding DNA: TGTGCCAGCATTCTGACAGGGGCTACCTACGAGCAGTACTTC.

V usage is TRBV7-6 and J usage is TRBJ2-2, with D unclear. The CDR3 contains 14 residues. The germline CDR1 and CDR2 sequences are SGHVS and FNYEAQ. V lost 3 bases, J lost 6 bases, and 11 bases lay in between. CDR3 nucleotide sequence: TGTGCCAGCAGCTTCGCCCAGTTATCCGGGGAGCTGTTTTTT. Amino acids: CASSFAQLSGELFF. Full variable domain (rest looked up from reference TRBV7-6 and TRBJ2-2): GAGVSQSPRYKVTKRGQDVALRCDPISGHVSLYWYRQALGQGPEFLTYFNYEAQQDKSGLPNDRFSAERPEGSISTLTIQRTEQRDSAMYRCASSFAQLSGELFFGEGSRLTVL.

The J gene is TRBJ2-5, the V gene TRBV7-8, with 10 positions matching TRBD1. Trimming removed 3 bases from V and 5 bases from J; junction bases left unmatched: 6. In germline, CDR1 is SGHVS, CDR2 FQNEAQ. The CDR3 has 15 residues. As DNA, the CDR3 is TGTGCCAGCAGCTTCCGGGACAGGGGACGGGAGACCCAGTACTTC. This encodes CASSFRDRGRETQYF.

This clone was picked up one time. The genes are TRBV6-1 and TRBJ2-1, with D perhaps matching TRBD2 (6 bases). V gave up 6 bases and J gave up 2 bases, with 8 bases separating them. CDR1 is MNHNS and CDR2 is SASEGT in the germline V gene. The CDR3 is made up of 13 amino acids. The CDR3 sequence: CASRAGPYNEQFF. Here the CDR3 DNA reads TGTGCCAGCAGAGCGGGCCCCTACAATGAGCAGTTCTTC.

This clone occurred once. V gene TRBV4-2 combines with J gene TRBJ2-1; TRBD2 matches at 11 bases. This CDR3 region has 16 residues. V trimming: 1 base; J trimming: 7 bases; junction bases outside the gene matches: 6. The germline gives CDR1 LGHNA, CDR2 YNFKEQ. CDR3 amino acids: CASSQVLAGGFNEQFF. CDR3 sequence (DNA): TGTGCCAGCAGCCAAGTATTAGCGGGAGGGTTTAATGAGCAGTTCTTC.

In its sample, this clone was seen once. The chain links TRBV19 to TRBJ2-7; tentatively, D is TRBD2 (6 bases). V lost 3 bases to trimming and J lost 2 bases, with 17 bases between them. Germline CDR1 LNHDA, CDR2 SQIVND (reference sequence). The CDR3 loop spans 16 amino acids. In DNA, the CDR3 is TGTGCCAGTAGTATTCGGAGGTCGGAGGGGCCCTACGAGCAGTACTTC. Amino acids: CASSIRRSEGPYEQYF.

This chain connects TRBV7-2 to TRBJ2-1; possible D gene TRBD2, 6 bases. V dropped 0 bases and J dropped 6 bases, with 15 bases sitting between them. In germline, CDR1 is SGHTA, CDR2 FQGNSA. The CDR3 spans 16 residues. CDR3 sequence: CASSLAVSAGLNEQFF. The CDR3 DNA reads as TGTGCCAGCAGCTTAGCAGTCAGCGCGGGACTCAATGAGCAGTTCTTC.

For this clone: The same CDR3 also results from other DNA sequences found in this sample. The CDR3 DNA is TGTGCCAGCTCGCCATTCGACAGCGCCGGGGAGCTGTTTTTT. Its translation: CASSPFDSAGELFF. The chain joins TRBV18 to TRBJ2-2; the D gene is possibly TRBD1 (5 bases). The CDR3 loop spans 14 amino acids. Trimming removed 6 bases from V and 6 bases from J, with 14 bases in between. The germline CDR1 and CDR2 sequences are KGHSH and LQKENI. The full variable domain, its missing parts supplied by reference TRBV18 and TRBJ2-2, is NAGVMQNPRHLVRRRGQEARLRCSPMKGHSHVYWYRQLPEEGLKFMVYLQKENIIDESGMPKERFSAEFPKEGPSILRIQQVVRGDSAAYFCASSPFDSAGELFFGEGSRLTVL.

This chain links TRBV7-2 with TRBJ1-2, with 10 bases fitting TRBD1. This CDR3 is built from 12 residues. Per germline, CDR1 SGHTA and CDR2 FQGNSA. The CDR3 region is CASGDRGYGYTF. The DNA of the CDR3 is TGTGCTAGCGGGGACAGGGGCTATGGCTACACCTTC.

V and J are TRBV5-5 and TRBJ2-5, with 7 bases fitting TRBD1. Unmatched junction bases numbered 3, after V lost 0 bases and J lost 1 base. Germline CDR1 and CDR2: SGHKS and YYEKEE (reference sequence). The CDR3 spans 15 residues. The CDR3 is CASSLGQGSQETQYF. The CDR3 DNA reads TGTGCCAGCAGCTTGGGACAGGGAAGCCAAGAGACCCAGTACTTC.

Comment on this clone: One end of the junction is discordant with germline, which a read error may explain. The chain is built from TRBV7-6 and TRBJ2-2; TRBD2 is a possible D gene (5 bases). Germline-derived CDR1 and CDR2 are SGHVS and FNYEAQ. The CDR3 totals 12 residues. The CDR3 DNA is TGTGCCAGCAGCTTATTAGCCGGGGAGCCGTTTTTT. Its protein is CASSLLAGEPFF.

The gene calls are TRBV5-1 and TRBJ1-1; TRBD1 matches at 11 bases. V shed 7 bases and J 5 bases; nucleotides not matched to a gene: 1. The CDR3 runs to 12 residues. Germline assignment: CDR1 SGHRS and CDR2 YFSETQ. For the CDR3, the DNA is TGCGCCAGCGGGACAGGGGGGACTGAAGCTTTCTTT. Protein: CASGTGGTEAFF.

The chain combines TRBV7-2 with TRBJ2-1; 11 bases agree with TRBD2. The CDR3 extends over 17 amino acids. Unmatched junction bases numbered 14, after V lost 4 bases and J lost 9 bases. Germline assignment: CDR1 SGHTA and CDR2 FQGNSA. CDR3 loop: CASSSTGTSGEFSEQFF. CDR3 bases: TGTGCCAGCAGCTCCACCGGGACTAGCGGTGAATTTAGTGAGCAGTTCTTC.

This chain connects TRBV29-1 to TRBJ1-1; no clear D. This CDR3 has 13 amino acids. V was clipped by 3 bases and J by 6 bases, with 14 bases between them. CDR1 is SQVTM, CDR2 ANQGSEA, per germline. Written as DNA, the CDR3 is TGCAGCGTTGATCTGCCCGGGAGGGCTGAAGCTTTCTTT. Amino acids: CSVDLPGRAEAFF.

V gene TRBV9 combines with J gene TRBJ2-7; 9 nucleotides line up with TRBD1. CDR1 and CDR2 (germline): SGDLS, YYNGEE. Trimming cost V 2 bases and J 4 bases; bases outside gene matches: 1. The CDR3 runs 13 residues. The CDR3 reads CASSVTGGYEQYF. DNA for the CDR3: TGTGCCAGCAGCGTGACAGGGGGTTACGAGCAGTACTTC.

The CDR3, as DNA: TGTGCCAGCAGCTCCGGGAGCAATCAGCCCCAGCATTTT. Translation gives CASSSGSNQPQHF. The V gene is TRBV7-9, the J gene TRBJ1-5, with D unclear. The CDR3 loop spans 13 amino acids. Trimming removed 4 bases at V and 1 base at J, with 5 bases between. Germline loops: CDR1 SEHNR, CDR2 FQNEAQ (reference sequence).

The chain recombines TRBV10-3 with TRBJ1-5; no definite D call. The CDR3 is 13 residues long. The germline V and J ends were trimmed by 3 bases and 4 bases, with 7 bases remaining between them. Looked up from germline, CDR1 is ENHRY and CDR2 is SYGVKD. CDR3 sequence (DNA): TGTGCCATCAGTGATGGCAGAAATCAGCCCCAGCATTTT. Translated: CAISDGRNQPQHF.

The chain recombines TRBV6-5 with TRBJ1-2, with D tentatively TRBD1 (5 bases). This CDR3 is built from 15 residues. Trimming pared 0 bases from V and 2 bases from J, leaving 10 bases between. Per germline, CDR1 MNHEY and CDR2 SVGAGI. CDR3 region: CASSYSRGNNYGYTF. The CDR3 region has the DNA TGTGCCAGCAGTTACTCACGGGGGAACAACTATGGCTACACCTTC.

The V and J genes are TRBV28 and TRBJ1-2; D is perhaps TRBD1 (5 bases). The germline V and J ends were trimmed by 3 bases and 4 bases, with 9 bases remaining between them. CDR3 length: 13 residues. Looked up from germline, CDR1 is MDHEN and CDR2 is SYDVKM. The CDR3 DNA follows: TGTGCCAGCAGTTTTATGCAGGGCTATGGCTACACCTTC. Translating gives CASSFMQGYGYTF.

The chain joins TRBV7-3 to TRBJ2-5, with 7 bases matching TRBD2. The J call may not be correct, given that the DNA end is closer to TRBJ2-7. Germline V gene sequence: CDR1 SGHTA, CDR2 FQGTGA. The CDR3 loop spans 13 amino acids. CDR3 amino acids: CASSLGRGDEQYF. The CDR3 bases are TGTGCCAGCAGCTTAGGGAGGGGAGACGAGCAGTACTTC.

This sequence joins TRBV5-1 and TRBJ2-1, with 7 bases aligning to TRBD1. Trimming took 2 bases from V and 7 from J; bases not matched to a gene: 9. Germline V CDR1 and CDR2: SGHRS, YFSETQ. This CDR3 spans 15 amino acids. In DNA form, the CDR3 reads TGCGCCAGCAGCTTTGGGGAACAGGGGAGAAATGAGCAGTTCTTC. Amino acids: CASSFGEQGRNEQFF.